The source of this TCR beta chain is a study of shared clonotypes between healthy human individuals. This clone has just one count. Its antigen is still unknown. CD45RO-negative cells were positively selected for CCR7, leaving out terminally differentiated effector memory CD45RA+ cells. Measured with immunoSEQ multiplex PCR; TCRdb has only the in-frame clones, and not every one. The profile shows 2 million to 2.5 million clones, 85% to 95% of them singletons. Whole-study findings and limits: Blood was the sole source, and tissue repertoires probably differ.

This receptor was identified in a man aged 18 to 30 in good health. Some clones in this sample may be carry-over from other donors' samples. Sequenced: naive CD8+ T cells from PBMCs.

CDR3 loop: CASSLWWTENLMNTEAFF. CDR3 in DNA: TGTGCCAGCAGTTTATGGTGGACGGAGAATTTAATGAACACTGAAGCTTTCTTT. The rearrangement joins TRBV28 to TRBJ1-1; the D is unclear. CDR3 length: 18 amino acids. The germline V and J ends were trimmed by 0 bases and 0 bases, with 17 bases remaining between them. In germline, CDR1 is MDHEN, CDR2 SYDVKM.